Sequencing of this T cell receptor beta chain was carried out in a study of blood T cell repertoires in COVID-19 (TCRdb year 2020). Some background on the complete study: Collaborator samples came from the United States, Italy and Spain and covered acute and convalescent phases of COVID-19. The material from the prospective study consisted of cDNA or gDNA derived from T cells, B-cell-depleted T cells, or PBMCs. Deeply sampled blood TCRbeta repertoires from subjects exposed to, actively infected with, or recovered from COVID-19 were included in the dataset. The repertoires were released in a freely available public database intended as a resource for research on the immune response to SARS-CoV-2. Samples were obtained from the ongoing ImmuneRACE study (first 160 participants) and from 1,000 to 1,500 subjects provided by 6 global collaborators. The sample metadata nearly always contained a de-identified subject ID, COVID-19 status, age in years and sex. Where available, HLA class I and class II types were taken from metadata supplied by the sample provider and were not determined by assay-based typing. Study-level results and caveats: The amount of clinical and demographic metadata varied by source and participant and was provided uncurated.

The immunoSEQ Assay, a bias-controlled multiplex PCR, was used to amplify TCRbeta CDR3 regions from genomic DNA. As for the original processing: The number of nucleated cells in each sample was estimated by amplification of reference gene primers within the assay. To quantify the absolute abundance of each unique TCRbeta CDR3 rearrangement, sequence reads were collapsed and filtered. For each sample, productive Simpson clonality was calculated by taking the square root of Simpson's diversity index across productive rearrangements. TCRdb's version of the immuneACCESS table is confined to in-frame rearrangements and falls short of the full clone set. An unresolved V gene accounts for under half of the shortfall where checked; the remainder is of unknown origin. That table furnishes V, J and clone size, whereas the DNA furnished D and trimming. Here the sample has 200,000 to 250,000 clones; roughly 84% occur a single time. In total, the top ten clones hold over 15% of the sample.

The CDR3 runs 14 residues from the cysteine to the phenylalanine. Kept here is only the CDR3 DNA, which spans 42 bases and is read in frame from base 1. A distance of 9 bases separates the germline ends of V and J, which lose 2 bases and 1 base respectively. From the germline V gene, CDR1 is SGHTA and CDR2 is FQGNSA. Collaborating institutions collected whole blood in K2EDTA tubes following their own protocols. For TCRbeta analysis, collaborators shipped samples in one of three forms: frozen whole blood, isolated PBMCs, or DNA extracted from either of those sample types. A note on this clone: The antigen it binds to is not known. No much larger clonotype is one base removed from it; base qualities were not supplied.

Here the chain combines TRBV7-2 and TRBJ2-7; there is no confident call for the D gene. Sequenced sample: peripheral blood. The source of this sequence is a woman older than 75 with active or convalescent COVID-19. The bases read TGTGCCAGCAGCTTACTAACAGTGTCCTACGAGCAGTACTTC. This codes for CASSLLTVSYEQYF.